A selection of T cell receptor beta chains follows, all from one sample in a study of T cells expressing NK-cell markers. TCRdb reprocessed the 5' RACE reads, keeping one entry per CDR3 protein, no DNA. The repertoire table contains over 150,000 distinct CDR3 sequences. Specimen: blood T cells: a sorted CD56 or NKG2C T cell subset, CD4+ or CD8+ T cells, or bulk PBMC T cells (not recorded which). The source is a woman in her fifties or sixties in good health. Both conserved end residues are part of each CDR3.

v_call	j_call	cdr3_length	cdr3_aa
TRBV2	TRBJ1-5	14	CASSSRDTHQPQHF
TRBV20-1	TRBJ1-2	14	CSAGRSTEDYGYTF
TRBV6-6	TRBJ2-1	12	CASSSGTPEQFF
TRBV4-1	TRBJ1-2	15	CASSHRTGGDYGYTF
TRBV27	TRBJ2-1	15	CASSLSGLVSDEQFF
TRBV20-1	TRBJ2-1	13	CSARDSSYRVEFF
TRBV29-1	TRBJ2-7	16	CSVEFELDSGPYEQYF
TRBV6-1	TRBJ2-1	16	CASTPLAGGGNNEQFF
TRBV12-3/TRBV12-4	TRBJ2-1	15	CASSLVETGYNEQFF
TRBV30	TRBJ2-4	13	CAWSLSGADIQYF
TRBV4-1	TRBJ1-5	14	CASSPSGGNQPQHF
TRBV7-9	TRBJ2-1	16	CASSSTILAGGNEQFF
TRBV11-3	TRBJ2-5	14	CASSLDRSQETQYF
TRBV27	TRBJ2-3	14	CATSLAGVGDTQYF
TRBV4-1	TRBJ2-1	17	CASSQEGGINPYNEQFF
TRBV29-1	TRBJ2-7	15	CSVEDERGSSYEQYF
TRBV2	TRBJ2-7	16	CASGSGFQRITYEQYF
TRBV12-3/TRBV12-4	TRBJ1-2	13	CASNLGGTHGYTF
TRBV12-3/TRBV12-4	TRBJ2-7	13	CASRSIGSNEQYF
TRBV6-5	TRBJ2-3	14	CASSTGQGGDTQYF
TRBV7-6	TRBJ2-7	17	CASSLVARGTESYEQYF
TRBV12-3/TRBV12-4	TRBJ1-1	12	CASSYERPEAFF
TRBV27	TRBJ2-7	12	CASSTGQTEQYF
TRBV12-3/TRBV12-4	TRBJ2-5	13	CASSQTGSETQYF
TRBV29-1	TRBJ2-2	17	CSVEGSGLSTNTGELFF
TRBV4-1	TRBJ2-3	16	CASSQEDRPSTDTQYF
TRBV3-1	TRBJ2-3	17	CASSPVMASGDTDTQYF
TRBV19	TRBJ2-7	15	CASSLRTPDGYEQYF
TRBV5-1	TRBJ2-5	16	CASSFEGAGDQETQYF
TRBV7-9	TRBJ2-3	12	CASSETGDTQYF
TRBV6-1	TRBJ2-1	15	CASSVDPGQGSEQFF
TRBV27	TRBJ2-1	16	CASSLGAGLAQGEQFF
TRBV5-5	TRBJ1-1	14	CASTNLGLNTEAFF
TRBV4-1	TRBJ1-2	15	CASSQESPGNYGYTF
TRBV5-1	TRBJ2-5	15	CASSLDPRVAETQYF
TRBV30	TRBJ1-1	14	CAWSKTGTRVGAFF
TRBV13	TRBJ2-5	13	CASSRTMEETQYF
TRBV29-1	TRBJ2-3	15	CSVAGSQDGTDTQYF
TRBV27	TRBJ2-7	13	CASSLKESDEQYF
TRBV4-1	TRBJ1-4	16	CASSLKTGGNHEKLFF
TRBV11-3	TRBJ2-1	15	CASSTLAGVYNEQFF
TRBV7-8	TRBJ2-3	16	CASSLLRGLAVDTQYF
TRBV20-1	TRBJ2-1	16	CSALPPRDRVINEQFF
TRBV10-3	TRBJ2-1	17	CAISESNNPISYNEQFF
TRBV9	TRBJ2-7	15	CASSLSGVAAYEQYF
TRBV20-1	TRBJ2-1	15	CSAKGTSAFRYEQFF
TRBV20-1	TRBJ2-7	15	CSARSVRAGYYEQYF
TRBV19	TRBJ1-1	13	CASSIVGGDEAFF
TRBV7-9	TRBJ1-1	14	CASSSRKTNTEAFF
TRBV30	TRBJ1-1	13	CAWEQTGFPEAFF
TRBV12-3/TRBV12-4	TRBJ2-1	12	CASGTLYNEQFF
TRBV12-3/TRBV12-4	TRBJ2-3	15	CASSQHTSSTDTQYF
TRBV4-1	TRBJ1-5	14	CASSQEDGLGPQHF
TRBV19	TRBJ2-7	15	CASSMSAGGSYEQYF